This passage covers 27 T cell receptor beta chains from one sample sequenced in a study of OX40 agonist ivuxolimab in advanced cancers. Sequenced by immunoSEQ multiplex PCR; TCRdb stores in-frame clones only, minus some. The data contain 95,000 to 150,000 clones, approximately 92% of them singletons. The source material was CD4+ or CD8+ T cells sorted from blood, sampled in a trial of the OX40 agonist ivuxolimab. All receptors come from an adult with an advanced solid tumor such as melanoma, head and neck, liver or kidney cancer.

V gene TRBV19 combines with J gene TRBJ2-1, with TRBD1 matching 8 bases. After removal of 6 bases from V and 2 bases from J, the junction contained 3 bases not matched to a gene. CDR1 is LNHDA and CDR2 is SQIVND in the germline V gene (reference sequence). CDR3 length equals 14 residues. The CDR3: CASRAGGTYNEQFF. In nucleotides, the CDR3 is TGTGCCAGTAGGGCAGGGGGCACCTACAATGAGCAGTTCTTC.

This clone was found once. The CDR3 DNA reads TGCGCCAGCAGCCCTGGTGTCAGAGGCATAGAAAAACTGTTTTTT. Translation gives CASSPGVRGIEKLFF. The rearrangement joins TRBV5-1 to TRBJ1-4; D gene uncertain. V shed 4 bases and J shed 8 bases, with 18 bases lying between them. CDR3 length: 15 residues. Per the germline V gene, CDR1 is SGHRS and CDR2 is YFSETQ.

This chain joins TRBV21-1 and TRBJ1-5. TRBV21-1 is marked as a pseudogene. The CDR3 contains 17 residues. In nucleotides, the CDR3 is TGTGCCAGCAGCAAACCGCCAGGGAGGTTTAACAATCAGCCCCAGCATTTT. Encoded protein: CASSKPPGRFNNQPQHF.

V is TRBV5-1 and J is TRBJ2-1, with 7 positions matching TRBD1. This CDR3 region has 16 residues. V lost 2 bases, J lost 0 bases, and 5 bases stayed unmatched. CDR1 is SGHRS and CDR2 is YFSETQ in the germline V gene. The CDR3, as DNA: TGCGCCAGCAGCTTAATGACAGGGAGCTCCTACAATGAGCAGTTCTTC. The encoded protein is CASSLMTGSSYNEQFF. Supplemented by reference TRBV5-1 and TRBJ2-1, the full variable domain reads KAGVTQTPRYLIKTRGQQVTLSCSPISGHRSVSWYQQTPGQGLQFLFEYFSETQRNKGNFPGRFSGRQFSNSRSEMNVSTLELGDSALYLCASSLMTGSSYNEQFFGPGTRLTVL.

The chain recombines TRBV7-6 with TRBJ1-2; 9 bases match TRBD1. V dropped 2 bases and J dropped 6; count of bases not matched to a gene: 7. Germline V lookup: CDR1 SGHVS, CDR2 FNYEAQ. The CDR3 is made up of 15 amino acids. The CDR3 spells CASSLNMGQGDGYTF. The CDR3 DNA is TGTGCCAGCAGCTTAAATATGGGACAGGGAGATGGCTACACCTTC.

The sample holds one count of this clone. The chain combines TRBV9 with TRBJ2-2, with D unresolved. CDR1 and CDR2 from the germline V gene are SGDLS and YYNGEE. There are 14 residues in the CDR3. The V end was cut by 4 bases, the J end by 6 bases, with 13 bases between. The DNA for the CDR3 is TGTGCCAGCAGCCCCCGCCCTCCCCCCGGGGAGCTGTTTTTT. This encodes CASSPRPPPGELFF.

The rearrangement links TRBV7-6 to TRBJ2-6; D gene uncertain. Germline CDR1 SGHVS, CDR2 FNYEAQ. V lost 4 bases, J lost 5 bases, and 9 bases lay in between. This CDR3 contains 14 residues. CDR3: CASSSPPRANVLTF. Here the CDR3 DNA reads TGTGCCAGCAGCTCCCCCCCGAGGGCCAACGTCCTGACTTTC.

This rearrangement joins TRBV11-3 to TRBJ2-1, with D unclear. CDR1 and CDR2 from the germline V gene are SGHNT and YENEEA. The ends were cut back, 3 bases at V and 8 bases at J, with 11 bases in the middle. This CDR3 contains 13 residues. The CDR3: CASSFRPPDEQFF. CDR3 coding DNA: TGTGCCAGCAGCTTTAGGCCCCCGGATGAGCAGTTCTTC. The variable domain in full, completed from reference TRBV11-3 and TRBJ2-1, reads EAGVVQSPRYKIIEKKQPVAFWCNPISGHNTLYWYLQNLGQGPELLIRYENEEAVDDSQLPKDRFSAERLKGVDSTLKIQPAELGDSAVYLCASSFRPPDEQFFGPGTRLTVL.

The rearrangement links TRBV11-3 to TRBJ2-7, with 12 bases identical to TRBD2. The CDR3 is made up of 18 amino acids. Germline V gives CDR1 SGHNT, CDR2 YENEEA. V lost 4 bases and J lost 1; bases outside the gene matches: 11. CDR3 DNA: TGTGCCAGCAGCTCCATACGGACTAGCGGGAAGGATTCCTACGAGCAGTACTTC. Translating it yields CASSSIRTSGKDSYEQYF.

The chain employs TRBV5-1 and TRBJ2-7; 7 nucleotides agree with TRBD1. After removal of 4 bases from V and 0 bases from J, the junction contained 7 bases not matched to a gene. CDR1 and CDR2 (germline): SGHRS, YFSETQ. The CDR3 sequence is 15 residues long. CDR3 nucleotides: TGCGCCAGCAGCACGGGACAGCAACTCTCCTACGAGCAGTACTTC. Encoded protein: CASSTGQQLSYEQYF.

The chain uses TRBV7-9 and TRBJ1-6; D gene unclear. The CDR3 is 13 amino acids. Germline loops: CDR1 SEHNR, CDR2 FQNEAQ (reference sequence). Trimming took 5 bases from V and 6 from J, leaving 8 bases between them. CDR3 bases: TGTGCCAGCAGCCTCAACAGTAATTCACCCCTCCACTTT. It is translated as CASSLNSNSPLHF.

V is TRBV6-1 and J is TRBJ2-7, with D perhaps matching TRBD2 (7 bases). In germline, CDR1 is MNHNS, CDR2 SASEGT. The CDR3 loop spans 15 amino acids. Trimming stripped 6 bases from V and 2 bases from J, with 17 bases between. The CDR3: CASSPEGGATYEQYF. In DNA, the CDR3 is TGTGCCAGCAGCCCGGAAGGGGGGGCCACCTACGAGCAGTACTTC.

V and J are TRBV5-1 and TRBJ2-5; the D gene could be TRBD1 or TRBD2 (5 bases each). The germline CDR1 and CDR2 sequences are SGHRS and YFSETQ. V was cut by 7 bases and J by 6 bases, with 22 bases left in between. The CDR3 covers 15 residues. The CDR3: CASGLGTGRSKTQYF. The CDR3 DNA follows: TGCGCCAGCGGACTCGGGACGGGGCGGTCGAAGACCCAGTACTTC.

This clone was picked up one time. The chain joins TRBV5-4 to TRBJ2-2, with a possible D match to TRBD2 (5 bases). V lost 3 bases and J 4 bases, leaving 16 bases between the germline ends. The CDR3 extends over 16 amino acids. Germline-derived CDR1 and CDR2 are SGHNT and YYREEE (reference sequence). The CDR3 is CASSSNEGRITGELFF. CDR3 in DNA: TGTGCCAGCAGCTCGAACGAGGGCAGGATCACCGGGGAGCTGTTTTTT.

This CDR3 reads CASSQGLTGQANEKLFF. The CDR3 coding sequence is TGTGCCAGCAGCCAGGGTTTGACGGGACAGGCGAATGAAAAACTGTTTTTT. This sequence joins TRBV4-2 and TRBJ1-4; the match to TRBD1 covers 8 bases. Germline trimming cut 3 bases from V and 5 bases from J; bases unmatched to any gene: 11. There are 17 residues in the CDR3. Germline V lookup: CDR1 LGHNA, CDR2 YNFKEQ.

CDR3 nucleotide sequence: TGTGCCAGTCGACCGATGGTCATGAACACTGAAGCTTTCTTT. Protein sequence: CASRPMVMNTEAFF. The chain has TRBV6-5 and TRBJ1-1, with D unresolved. Germline CDR1 MNHEY, CDR2 SVGAGI. V shed 9 bases and J shed 0 bases, with 14 bases lying between them. This CDR3 region has 14 residues.

The chain couples TRBV6-5 to TRBJ2-3; 7 bases are a match to TRBD1. This CDR3 has 13 amino acids. V was clipped by 6 bases and J by 3 bases; unmatched bases: 3. CDR1 MNHEY and CDR2 SVGAGI come from the germline V gene. The CDR3 DNA sequence: TGTGCCAGCAGGGCGACAGGGACAGATACGCAGTATTTT. Amino acid sequence: CASRATGTDTQYF.

Concerning this clone itself: The same CDR3 is also encoded by other DNA sequences in this sample. This chain joins TRBV28 and TRBJ2-7, with D unresolved. V was cut by 3 bases and J by 4 bases, with 4 bases left in between. The CDR3 loop spans 11 amino acids. Per the germline V gene, CDR1 is MDHEN and CDR2 is SYDVKM. CDR3: CASSLGYEQYF. The CDR3 bases are TGTGCCAGCAGTTTGGGATACGAGCAGTACTTC. Using reference TRBV28 and TRBJ2-7 for the parts outside the CDR3, the full variable domain is DVKVTQSSRYLVKRTGEKVFLECVQDMDHENMFWYRQDPGLGLRLIYFSYDVKMKEKGDIPEGYSVSREKKERFSLILESASTNQTSMYLCASSLGYEQYFGPGTRLTVT.

This rearrangement joins TRBV7-6 to TRBJ2-3, with 10 bases that match TRBD2. Germline CDR1 and CDR2: SGHVS and FNYEAQ. J gave up 0 bases and V 5 bases, and 5 bases lay outside the gene matches. The CDR3 extends over 16 amino acids. The CDR3 nucleotides read TGTGCCAGCAGCCCTAGCGGGGGTGTTAGCACAGATACGCAGTATTTT. This encodes CASSPSGGVSTDTQYF.

V gene TRBV19 combines with J gene TRBJ1-4; a weak D match, TRBD1 (6 bases). V was pared by 7 bases and J by 0 bases, with 15 bases between. CDR3 size: 16 residues. Germline CDR1 and CDR2: LNHDA and SQIVND (reference sequence). The CDR3 is CASIPQGGPTNEKLFF. CDR3 in DNA: TGTGCCAGTATCCCCCAAGGGGGACCAACTAATGAAAAACTGTTTTTT.

The rearrangement joins TRBV11-2 to TRBJ2-1, with D possibly called TRBD1 or TRBD2 (5 bases each). Germline values: CDR1 SGHAT, CDR2 FQNNGV. The CDR3 runs 14 residues. Trimming left V 0 bases short and J 12 bases short, with 15 bases between. The CDR3 nucleotides read TGTGCCAGCAGCTTAGATCGGGGCAATGAGGGGCAGTTCTTC. This translates into CASSLDRGNEGQFF. The variable domain in full, completed from reference TRBV11-2 and TRBJ2-1, reads EAGVAQSPRYKIIEKRQSVAFWCNPISGHATLYWYQQILGQGPKLLIQFQNNGVVDDSQLPKDRFSAERLKGVDSTLKIQPAKLEDSAVYLCASSLDRGNEGQFFGPGTRLTVL.

The V call is TRBV27, the J call TRBJ1-6; tentative D call: TRBD1 (5 bases). The CDR3 covers 18 residues. V gave up 3 bases and J gave up 4 bases, with 19 bases separating them. From germline, CDR1 is MNHEY and CDR2 SMNVEV (reference sequence). The CDR3 nucleotides are TGTGCCAGCAGTTTGTGGCCCGCTTCGACAGCTTATAATTCACCCCTCCACTTT. It translates to CASSLWPASTAYNSPLHF.

The chain combines TRBV14 with TRBJ2-7; a weak D match, TRBD1 (5 bases). Germline V CDR1 and CDR2: SGHDN, FVKESK. This CDR3 has 15 residues. With 1 base removed from V and 1 base from J, the gap between germline ends came to 11 bases. The CDR3 nucleotides are TGTGCCAGCAGCCAAGTCAGGGTCCCATCCTACGAGCAGTACTTC. Translating gives CASSQVRVPSYEQYF.

This clone was detected only once. V is TRBV20-1 and J is TRBJ2-1; D gene uncertain. The CDR3 has 11 residues. The V gene lost 4 bases and the J gene lost 7 bases, with 8 bases spanning the gap. CDR1 and CDR2 from the germline V gene are DFQATT and SNEGSKA (reference sequence). CDR3 DNA: TGCAGTGCTACCCGCCCAAATGAGCAGTTCTTC. This codes for CSATRPNEQFF.

A single count supports this clone. The gene calls are TRBV7-2 and TRBJ1-2; 7 bases are a match to TRBD1. The V and J ends lost 5 bases and 0 bases, in that order; junction bases with no gene match: 6. The CDR3 contains 15 residues. CDR1 is SGHTA and CDR2 is FQGNSA in the germline V gene. The DNA of the CDR3 is TGTGCCAGCAGCCCAACAGGGGCGGCTAACTATGGCTACACCTTC. Translation gives CASSPTGAANYGYTF. The full variable domain, in which reference TRBV7-2 and TRBJ1-2 provide the parts outside the CDR3, is GAGVSQSPSNKVTEKGKDVELRCDPISGHTALYWYRQSLGQGLEFLIYFQGNSAPDKSGLPSDRFSAERTGGSVSTLTIQRTQQEDSAVYLCASSPTGAANYGYTFGSGTRLTVV.

V usage is TRBV11-1 and J usage is TRBJ1-2; no reliable D call. The CDR3 runs 11 residues. From germline, CDR1 is SGHAT and CDR2 FQDESV (reference sequence). V was pared by 3 bases and J by 1 base, with 0 bases between. The DNA of the CDR3 is TGTGCCAGCAGCTTTAACTATGGCTACACCTTC. Its protein is CASSFNYGYTF.

This clone was recorded only once. The rearrangement links TRBV5-1 to TRBJ2-3; D not certain. CDR1 is SGHRS, CDR2 YFSETQ, per germline. With 0 bases removed from V and 3 bases from J, the gap between germline ends came to 11 bases. This CDR3 region has 15 residues. The CDR3 reads CASSLESLRTDTQYF. CDR3 nucleotide sequence: TGCGCCAGCAGCTTGGAAAGCTTACGGACAGATACGCAGTATTTT.